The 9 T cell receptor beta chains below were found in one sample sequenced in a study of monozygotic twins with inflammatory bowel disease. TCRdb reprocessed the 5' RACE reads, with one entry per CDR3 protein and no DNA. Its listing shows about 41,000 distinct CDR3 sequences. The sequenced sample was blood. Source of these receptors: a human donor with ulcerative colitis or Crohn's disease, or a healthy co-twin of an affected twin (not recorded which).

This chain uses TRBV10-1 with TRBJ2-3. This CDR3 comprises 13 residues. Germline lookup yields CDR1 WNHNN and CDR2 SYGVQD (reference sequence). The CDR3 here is CASSDSGRDTQYF.

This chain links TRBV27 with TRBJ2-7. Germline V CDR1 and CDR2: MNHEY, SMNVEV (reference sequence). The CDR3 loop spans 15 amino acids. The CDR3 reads CASSLSLGPSYEQYF.

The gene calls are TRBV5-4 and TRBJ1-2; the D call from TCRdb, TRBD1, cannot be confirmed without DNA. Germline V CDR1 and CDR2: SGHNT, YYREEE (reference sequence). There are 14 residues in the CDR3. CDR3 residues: CASRGDTKNYGYTF.

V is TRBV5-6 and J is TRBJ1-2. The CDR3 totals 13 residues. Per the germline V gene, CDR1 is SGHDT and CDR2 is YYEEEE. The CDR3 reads CASSTGPIYGYTF.

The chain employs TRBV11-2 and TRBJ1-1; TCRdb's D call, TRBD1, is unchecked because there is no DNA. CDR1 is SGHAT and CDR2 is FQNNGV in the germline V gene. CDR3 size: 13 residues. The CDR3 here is CASSRQGSREAFF.

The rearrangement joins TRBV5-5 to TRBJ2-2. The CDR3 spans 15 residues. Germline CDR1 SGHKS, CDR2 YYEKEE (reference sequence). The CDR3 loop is CASSLSSDRTGELFF. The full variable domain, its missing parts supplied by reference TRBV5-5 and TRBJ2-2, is DAGVTQSPTHLIKTRGQQVTLRCSPISGHKSVSWYQQVLGQGPQFIFQYYEKEERGRGNFPDRFSARQFPNYSSELNVNALLLGDSALYLCASSLSSDRTGELFFGEGSRLTVL.

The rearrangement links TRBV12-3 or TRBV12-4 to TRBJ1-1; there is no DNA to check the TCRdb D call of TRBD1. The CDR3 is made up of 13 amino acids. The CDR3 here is CASSRTGVTEAFF.

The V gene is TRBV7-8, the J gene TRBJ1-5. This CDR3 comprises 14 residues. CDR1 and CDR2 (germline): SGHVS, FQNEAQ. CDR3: CASSLLDRNEPQHF.

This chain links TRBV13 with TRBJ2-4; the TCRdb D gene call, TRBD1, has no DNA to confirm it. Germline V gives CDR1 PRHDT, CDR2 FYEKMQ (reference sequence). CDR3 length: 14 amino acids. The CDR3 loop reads CASSLRQGVDIQYF. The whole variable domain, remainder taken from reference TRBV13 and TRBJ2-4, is AAGVIQSPRHLIKEKRETATLKCYPIPRHDTVYWYQQGPGQDPQFLISFYEKMQSDKGSIPDRFSAQQFSDYHSELNMSSLELGDSALYFCASSLRQGVDIQYFGAGTRLSVL.